This T cell receptor beta chain was identified during a study of control samples from healthy donors and cancer patients (dated by TCRdb to about 2020). The library relied on the immunoSEQ multiplex PCR assay. Held by TCRdb, this immuneACCESS table contains in-frame sequences only and omits some clones. Under half of the omission traces to an unresolved V gene where checked; the cause of the rest is unknown. The sample contains tens of thousands of clones, roughly 90% of them found a single time. The ten largest clones represent 5.5% of the sample. The V and J ends are trimmed by 1 base and 1 base, leaving 10 bases between them. The CDR3 runs 15 amino acids, cysteine and phenylalanine included. The entry retains the CDR3 DNA only, 45 bases that are in frame from base 1. Based on the germline V gene, the CDR1 and CDR2 sequences are MGHDK and SYGVNS. Note on this clone: No cognate antigen has been identified for it. Base qualities are not provided; no much larger clone lies one nucleotide away.

This sequence was found in a man in his fifties in good health. Sequencing used blood. The chain is encoded by TRBV25-1 joined to TRBJ1-1; tentative D gene TRBD1, with 6 bases matching. The nucleotide sequence reads TGTGCCAGCAGTGAATTGGCGGGGGCGAACACTGAAGCTTTCTTT. Its amino acids are CASSELAGANTEAFF.